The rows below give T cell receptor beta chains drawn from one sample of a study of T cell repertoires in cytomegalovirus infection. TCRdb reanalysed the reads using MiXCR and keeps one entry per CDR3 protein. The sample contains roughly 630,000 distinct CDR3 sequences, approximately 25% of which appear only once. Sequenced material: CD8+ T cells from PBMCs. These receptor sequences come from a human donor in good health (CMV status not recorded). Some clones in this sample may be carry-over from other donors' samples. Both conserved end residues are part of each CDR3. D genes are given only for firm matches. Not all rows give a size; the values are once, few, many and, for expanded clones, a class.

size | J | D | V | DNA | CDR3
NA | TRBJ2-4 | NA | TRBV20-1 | TGCAGTGCCCCGGGGCCCCGGGGCATTCAGTACTTC | CSAPGPRGIQYF
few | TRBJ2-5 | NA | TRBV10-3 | TGTGCCATCCTTGGGGAACGTGAAGAGACCCAGTACTTC | CAILGEREETQYF
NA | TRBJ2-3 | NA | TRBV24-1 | TGTGCCACCAGTGAGCTGCGGGGGCCTCACACAGATACGCAGTATTTT | CATSELRGPHTDTQYF
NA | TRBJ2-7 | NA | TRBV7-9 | TGTGCCAGCAGCTCCGACAAAGCCTACGAGCAGTACTTC | CASSSDKAYEQYF
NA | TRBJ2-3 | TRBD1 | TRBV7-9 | TGTGCCAGCAGCGTCCCGGGACAGGGGGCAGATACGCAGTATTTT | CASSVPGQGADTQYF
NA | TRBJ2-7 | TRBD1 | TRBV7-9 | TGTGCCAGCAGCTTATTGTCCGGGACAGGGGTCTACGAGCAGTACTTC | CASSLLSGTGVYEQYF
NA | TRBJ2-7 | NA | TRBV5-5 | TGTGCCAGCAGCACCGGGAGAACTTGGGAGCAGTACTTC | CASSTGRTWEQYF
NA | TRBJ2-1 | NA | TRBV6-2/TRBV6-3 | TGTGCCAGCAGTTACTCCCGGGACTTTAACAATGAGCAGTTCTTC | CASSYSRDFNNEQFF
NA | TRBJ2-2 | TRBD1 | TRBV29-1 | TGCAGCGTTCCCGGGACAGGGGATTCAAGGACCGGGGAGCTGTTTTTT | CSVPGTGDSRTGELFF
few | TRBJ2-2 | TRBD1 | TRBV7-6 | TGTGCCGGCAGACAGGGGAACACCGGGGAGCTGTTTTTT | CAGRQGNTGELFF
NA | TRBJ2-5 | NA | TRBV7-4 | TGTGCCAGCAGCTTGCCCTTCACAGATCAAGAGACCCGGTACTTC | CASSLPFTDQETRYF
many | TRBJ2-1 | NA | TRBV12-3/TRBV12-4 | TGTGCCAGCAGTCTCGTCGAGACAGTAAACAATGAGCAGTTCTTC | CASSLVETVNNEQFF
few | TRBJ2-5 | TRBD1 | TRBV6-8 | TGTGCCAGCAGCCACCTGACAGGGGTATCAGAGACCCAGTACTTC | CASSHLTGVSETQYF
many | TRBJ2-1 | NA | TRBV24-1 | TGTGCCACCAGTGACTCCCGAAGGGTCCATGAGCAGTTCTTC | CATSDSRRVHEQFF
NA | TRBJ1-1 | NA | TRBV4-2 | TGTGCCAGCAGCCAAGAGGGAGGCAGGGGCGGTCTTGGCGACACTGAAGCTTTCTTT | CASSQEGGRGGLGDTEAFF
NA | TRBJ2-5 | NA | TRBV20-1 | TGCAGTGCTAGACTCCTCGGGGAAAACCAAGAGACCCAGTACTTC | CSARLLGENQETQYF
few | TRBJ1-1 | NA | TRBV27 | TGTGCCAGCAGTTTACATCAAGGCTTCGGGGGCGAGGACACTGAAGCTTTCTTT | CASSLHQGFGGEDTEAFF
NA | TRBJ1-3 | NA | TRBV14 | TGTGCCAGCAGGGACGTCGGAAACACCATATATTTT | CASRDVGNTIYF
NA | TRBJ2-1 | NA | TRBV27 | TGTGCCAGCAGTCCCTACGGGGGTACCCACAATGAGCAGTTCTTC | CASSPYGGTHNEQFF
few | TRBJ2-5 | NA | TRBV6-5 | TGTGCCAGTGGATTCGGGGCCGGGGAGACCCAGTACTTC | CASGFGAGETQYF
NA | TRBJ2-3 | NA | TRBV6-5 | TGTGCCAGCAGTTACTCCGGAAGATATCACACAGATACGCAGTATTTT | CASSYSGRYHTDTQYF
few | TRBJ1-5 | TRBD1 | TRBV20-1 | TGCAGTGCCCCAAGGACAGGGTGGGGCAATCAGCCCCAGCATTTT | CSAPRTGWGNQPQHF
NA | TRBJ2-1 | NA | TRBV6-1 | TGTGCCAGCAGAAACCATCCGGGCCTTGAGCAGTTCTTC | CASRNHPGLEQFF